This T cell receptor (beta chain) was observed in a study of control samples from healthy donors and cancer patients. TCRdb keeps only in-frame clones here, not all; method: immunoSEQ multiplex PCR. The sample has 110,000 or so clones; roughly 91% are singletons. Germline CDR1 reads SEHNR; CDR2 reads FQNEAQ (reference sequence). This CDR3 contains 11 residues. Trimming cost V 5 bases and J 5 bases, with 6 bases left between them. The V gene is TRBV7-9, the J gene TRBJ1-1; no reliable D call. The source is a woman aged 50 to 65 in good health. Sequenced input: blood. In DNA form, the CDR3 reads TGTGCCAGCAGCCCTAGGACTGAAGCTTTCTTT. Its translation: CASSPRTEAFF.